This T cell receptor (beta chain) was found in a study of technical replicates of blood from several donors. Germline V gene sequence: CDR1 MNHEY, CDR2 SVGAGI. The CDR3 covers 13 residues. The V end lost 2 bases, the J end lost 5 bases, and 8 bases lay between the germline ends. The method was immunoSEQ multiplex PCR; TCRdb's version includes in-frame clones alone and lacks a portion of them. The data show approximately 68,000 clones, 95% to 98% seen once. The TCR was taken from a human donor in good health. Sample: T cells isolated from PBMCs. V is TRBV6-5 and J is TRBJ2-3; D is uncertain. The CDR3 sequence is CASSYNRVDTQYF. In nucleotides, the CDR3 is TGTGCCAGCAGTTACAACCGGGTAGATACGCAGTATTTT.